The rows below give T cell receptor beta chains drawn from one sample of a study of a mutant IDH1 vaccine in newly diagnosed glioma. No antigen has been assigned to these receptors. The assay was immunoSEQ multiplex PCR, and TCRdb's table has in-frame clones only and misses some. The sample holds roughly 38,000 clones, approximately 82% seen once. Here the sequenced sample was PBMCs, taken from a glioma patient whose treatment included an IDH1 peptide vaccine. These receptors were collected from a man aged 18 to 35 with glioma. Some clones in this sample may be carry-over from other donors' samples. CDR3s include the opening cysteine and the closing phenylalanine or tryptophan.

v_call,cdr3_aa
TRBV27,CASSLSGVVAEQYF
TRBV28,CASSLGTATYEQYF
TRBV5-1,CASSLAGQGPYEQYF
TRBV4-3,CASSQDDRWGNTEAFF
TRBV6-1,CASSEPTYNEQFF
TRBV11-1,CASSLRDRQETQYF
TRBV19,CASTWSYYSNQPQHF
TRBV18,CASSPPGPRPQPQHF
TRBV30,CAWSDWSGANVLTF
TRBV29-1,CSGSGARGTEAFF
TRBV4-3,CASSQDLGLANTGELFF
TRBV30,CAWSVGWRTQNEKLFF
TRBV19,CASSGNTEAFF
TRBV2,CASTESIGANTEAFF
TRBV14,CASSQEEDIYYNEQFF
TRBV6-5,CASSYYDSSYEQYF
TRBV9,CASSLPMGSSYNSPLHF
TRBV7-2,CASSLEASYGYTF
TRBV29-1,CSVDDLVGGYTF
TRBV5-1,CASSQRTGGEKLFF
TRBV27,CASRRAGMVTGANVLTF
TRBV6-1,CASSGRIYNSPLHF
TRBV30,CAWSDRDRTDTQYF
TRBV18,CASSPPPGNTEAFF
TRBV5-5,CASSVGSWGYTF
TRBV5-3,CARSPPLAGEVNDEQFF
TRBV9,CASSVAGAGANVLTF
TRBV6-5,CASGNGQGIYGYTF
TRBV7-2,CASSPGGGSLYANEKLFF
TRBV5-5,CASSLQVRNTEAFF
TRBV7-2,CASSLATGSVYGYTF
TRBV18,CASSNRGRMNTEAFF
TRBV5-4,CASSLGTVRTLDTQYF
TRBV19,CASSSGPWEAFF
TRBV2,CASRTGQGLEKLFF
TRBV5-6,CASSHWDRMGYTF
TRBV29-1,CSGAGTSGRDEQFF
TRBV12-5,CASGLGGNSPLHF
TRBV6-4,CASSDGTNTGELFF
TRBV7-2,CASSLGPGGLSTDTQYF
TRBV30,CALGEWGQTFYGYTF
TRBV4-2,CASSQERLGGYTF
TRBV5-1,CASIGGTSGASYQETQYF
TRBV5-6,CASSLGRNTEAFF
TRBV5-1,CASSFGPNTEAFF
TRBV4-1,CASSHFPGLSTGELFF
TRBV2,CASSSPGGTGLYEQYF
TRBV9,CASSVVPGGYMNTEAFF
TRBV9,CASSRGGASNTIYF
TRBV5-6,CASTFSRVASSGYTF
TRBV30,CAWSKGVFDEQYF
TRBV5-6,CASSLLGTSGGARQYF
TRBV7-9,CATSEAFF
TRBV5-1,CASSLGQDTDTQYF
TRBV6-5,CASSSGYMNTEAFF